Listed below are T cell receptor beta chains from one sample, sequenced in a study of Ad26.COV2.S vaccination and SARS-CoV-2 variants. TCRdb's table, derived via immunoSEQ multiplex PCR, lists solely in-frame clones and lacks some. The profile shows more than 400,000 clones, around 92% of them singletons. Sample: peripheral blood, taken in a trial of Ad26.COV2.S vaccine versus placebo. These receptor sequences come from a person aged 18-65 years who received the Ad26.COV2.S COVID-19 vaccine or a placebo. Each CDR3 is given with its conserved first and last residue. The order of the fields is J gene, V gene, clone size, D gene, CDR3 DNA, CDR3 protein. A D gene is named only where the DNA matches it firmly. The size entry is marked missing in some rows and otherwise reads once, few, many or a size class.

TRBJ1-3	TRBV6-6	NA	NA	TGTGCCAGCAGTTACTCGTATGGAAACACCATATATTTT	CASSYSYGNTIYF
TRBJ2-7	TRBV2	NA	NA	TGTGCCGTACAGTTGGGGGAAGGCTACGAGCAGTACTTC	CAVQLGEGYEQYF
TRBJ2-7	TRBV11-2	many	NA	TGTGCCAGCAGCTTACAGGCTTTTGGCTACGAGCAGTACTTC	CASSLQAFGYEQYF
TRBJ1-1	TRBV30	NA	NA	TGTGCCTGGAGTGTACGTGGCAGGGACACTGAAGCTTTCTTT	CAWSVRGRDTEAFF
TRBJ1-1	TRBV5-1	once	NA	TGCGCCAGCAGCTTGTTAGCCCGGGGGGTTGCTGAAGCTTTCTTT	CASSLLARGVAEAFF
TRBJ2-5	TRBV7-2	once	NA	TGTGCCAGCCGTCCCCCGGGTAGGGCTGTCGAGACCCAGTACTTC	CASRPPGRAVETQYF
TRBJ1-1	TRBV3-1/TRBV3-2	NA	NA	TGTGCCAGCAGCCAATTGCGTGCGAACACTGAAGCTTTCTTT	CASSQLRANTEAFF
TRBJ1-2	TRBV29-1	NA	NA	TGCAGCGTTCCGTCGGTAGAACGGGGCTACACCTTC	CSVPSVERGYTF
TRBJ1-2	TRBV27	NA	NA	TGTGCCAGCAGTTTATCGGCCAAACTAGGGTATGGCTACACCTTC	CASSLSAKLGYGYTF
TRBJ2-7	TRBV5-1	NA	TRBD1	TGCGCCAGCAGCTCGCGTGAGACAGGGGGCTCCTACGAGCAGTACTTC	CASSSRETGGSYEQYF
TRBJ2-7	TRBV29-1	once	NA	TGCAGCGTCGCGTCCTTTAGGCTCTCCTACGAGCAGTACTTC	CSVASFRLSYEQYF
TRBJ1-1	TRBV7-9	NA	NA	TGTGCCAGCAGCCTAACAACCATGAACACTGAAGCTTTCTTT	CASSLTTMNTEAFF
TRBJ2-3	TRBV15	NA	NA	TGTGCCACCAGCAGAGAAGTAGGTAGCACAGATACGCAGTATTTT	CATSREVGSTDTQYF
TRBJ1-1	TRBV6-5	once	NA	TGTGCCAGCAGGATAGACGGTCCGAACACTGAAGCTTTCTTT	CASRIDGPNTEAFF
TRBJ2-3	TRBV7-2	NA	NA	TGTGCCAGCAGCTTAGGGACGGGGGTGCGGGGAGATACGCAGTATTTT	CASSLGTGVRGDTQYF